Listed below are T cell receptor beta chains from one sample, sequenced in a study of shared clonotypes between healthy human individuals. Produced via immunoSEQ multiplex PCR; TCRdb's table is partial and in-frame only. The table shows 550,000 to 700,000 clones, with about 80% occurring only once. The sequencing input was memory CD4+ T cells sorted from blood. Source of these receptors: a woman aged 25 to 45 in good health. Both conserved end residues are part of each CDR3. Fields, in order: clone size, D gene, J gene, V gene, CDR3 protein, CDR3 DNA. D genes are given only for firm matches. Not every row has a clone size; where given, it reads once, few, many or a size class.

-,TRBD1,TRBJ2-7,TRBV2,CASRRGQSSYEQYF,TGTGCCAGCAGAAGGGGACAGAGCTCCTACGAGCAGTACTTC
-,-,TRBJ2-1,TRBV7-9,CASSPSSYNEQFF,TGTGCCAGCAGCCCGAGCTCCTACAATGAGCAGTTCTTC
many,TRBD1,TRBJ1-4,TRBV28,CASSLFRPGQGAVGEKLFF,TGTGCCAGCAGTTTATTCAGGCCGGGACAGGGGGCCGTAGGTGAAAAACTGTTTTTT
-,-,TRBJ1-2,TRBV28,CASSSAELNYGYTF,TGTGCCAGCAGTTCTGCCGAACTTAACTATGGCTACACCTTC
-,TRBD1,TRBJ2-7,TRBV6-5,CASSSPGQGHYEQYF,TGTGCCAGCAGTTCTCCGGGACAGGGACACTACGAGCAGTACTTC
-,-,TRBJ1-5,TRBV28,CASSSSSRGSIQPQHF,TGTGCCAGCAGTTCCTCCTCGAGGGGATCTATTCAGCCCCAGCATTTT
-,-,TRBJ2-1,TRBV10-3,CAISEEPAEGQFF,TGTGCCATCAGTGAGGAACCGGCTGAGGGGCAGTTCTTC
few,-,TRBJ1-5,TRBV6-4,CASSFPGAPQHF,TGTGCCAGCAGTTTTCCGGGTGCGCCCCAGCATTTT
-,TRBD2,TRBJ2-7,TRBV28,CASSPGGPAGSYEQYF,TGTGCCAGCAGTCCGGGAGGGCCGGCGGGCTCCTACGAGCAGTACTTC
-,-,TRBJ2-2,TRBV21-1,CASSKALRTSTNTGELFF,TGTGCCAGCAGCAAAGCTCTTAGGACTAGCACGAACACCGGGGAGCTGTTTTTT
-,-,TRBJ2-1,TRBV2,CASTPVDSYNEQFF,TGTGCCAGCACCCCGGTAGACTCCTACAATGAGCAGTTCTTC